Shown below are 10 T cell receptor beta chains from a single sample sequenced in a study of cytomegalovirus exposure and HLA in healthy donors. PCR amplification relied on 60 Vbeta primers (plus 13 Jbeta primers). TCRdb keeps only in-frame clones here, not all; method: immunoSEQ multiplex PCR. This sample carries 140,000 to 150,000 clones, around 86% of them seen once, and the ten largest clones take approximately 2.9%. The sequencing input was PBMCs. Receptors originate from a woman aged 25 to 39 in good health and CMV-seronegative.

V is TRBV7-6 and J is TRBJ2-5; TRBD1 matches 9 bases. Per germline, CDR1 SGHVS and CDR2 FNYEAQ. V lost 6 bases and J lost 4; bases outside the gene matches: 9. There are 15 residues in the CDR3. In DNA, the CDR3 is TGTGCCAGCAGAGACGGACAGGGGATTCGAGAGACCCAGTACTTC. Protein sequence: CASRDGQGIRETQYF.

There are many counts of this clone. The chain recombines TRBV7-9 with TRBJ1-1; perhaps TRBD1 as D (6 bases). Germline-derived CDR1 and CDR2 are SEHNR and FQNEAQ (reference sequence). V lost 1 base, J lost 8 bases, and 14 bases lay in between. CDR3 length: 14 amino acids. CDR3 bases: TGTGCCAGCAGCTTAGGTCTCAGGACAGCCGAAGCTTTCTTT. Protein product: CASSLGLRTAEAFF.

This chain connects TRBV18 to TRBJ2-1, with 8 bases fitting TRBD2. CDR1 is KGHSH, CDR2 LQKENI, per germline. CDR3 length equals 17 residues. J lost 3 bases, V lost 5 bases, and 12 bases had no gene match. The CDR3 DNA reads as TGTGCCAGCTCAACCATTGGAGCGGGGGCGGTCTACAATGAGCAGTTCTTC. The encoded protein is CASSTIGAGAVYNEQFF.

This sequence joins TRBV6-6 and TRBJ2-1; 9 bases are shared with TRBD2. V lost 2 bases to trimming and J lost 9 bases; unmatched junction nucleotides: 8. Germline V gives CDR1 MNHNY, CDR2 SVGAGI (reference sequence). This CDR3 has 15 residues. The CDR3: CASSYVKREAGEQFF. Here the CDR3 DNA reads TGTGCCAGCAGTTACGTCAAGCGGGAGGCCGGTGAGCAGTTCTTC.

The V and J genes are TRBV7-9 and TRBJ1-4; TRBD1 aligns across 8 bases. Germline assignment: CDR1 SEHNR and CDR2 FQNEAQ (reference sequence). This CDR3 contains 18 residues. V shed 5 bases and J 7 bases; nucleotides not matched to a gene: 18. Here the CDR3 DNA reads TGTGCCAGCAGCCCCGGACAGGGAATCATTTGGGGCCGTGAAAAACTGTTTTTT. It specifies CASSPGQGIIWGREKLFF. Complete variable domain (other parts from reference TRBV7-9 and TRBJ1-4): DTGVSQNPRHKITKRGQNVTFRCDPISEHNRLYWYRQTLGQGPEFLTYFQNEAQLEKSRLLSDRFSAERPKGSFSTLEIQRTEQGDSAMYLCASSPGQGIIWGREKLFFGSGTQLSVL.

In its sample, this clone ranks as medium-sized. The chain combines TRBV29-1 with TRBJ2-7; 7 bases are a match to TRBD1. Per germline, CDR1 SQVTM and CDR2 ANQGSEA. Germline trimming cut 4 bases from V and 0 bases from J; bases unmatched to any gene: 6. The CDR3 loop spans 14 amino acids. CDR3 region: CSVGPGTASYEQYF. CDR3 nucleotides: TGCAGCGTTGGGCCCGGGACAGCCTCCTACGAGCAGTACTTC.

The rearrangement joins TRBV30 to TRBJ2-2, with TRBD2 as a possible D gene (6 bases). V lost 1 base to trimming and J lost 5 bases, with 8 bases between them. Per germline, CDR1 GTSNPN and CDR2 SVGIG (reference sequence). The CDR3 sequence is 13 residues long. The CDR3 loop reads CAWSAGRTGELFF. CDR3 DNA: TGTGCCTGGAGTGCAGGGAGGACCGGGGAGCTGTTTTTT.

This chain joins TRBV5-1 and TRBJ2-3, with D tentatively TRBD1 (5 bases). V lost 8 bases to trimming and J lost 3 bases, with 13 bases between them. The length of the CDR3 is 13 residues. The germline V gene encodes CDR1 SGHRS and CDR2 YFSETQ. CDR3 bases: TGCGCCAGTCGCCAGGGTAGAACAGATACGCAGTATTTT. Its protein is CASRQGRTDTQYF.

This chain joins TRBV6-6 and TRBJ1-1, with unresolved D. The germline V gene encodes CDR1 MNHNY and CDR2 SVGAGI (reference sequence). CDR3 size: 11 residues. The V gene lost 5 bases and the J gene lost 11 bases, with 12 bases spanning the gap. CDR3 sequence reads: CASSIDLQAFF. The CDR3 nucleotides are TGTGCCAGCAGTATCGATCTGCAGGCTTTCTTT.

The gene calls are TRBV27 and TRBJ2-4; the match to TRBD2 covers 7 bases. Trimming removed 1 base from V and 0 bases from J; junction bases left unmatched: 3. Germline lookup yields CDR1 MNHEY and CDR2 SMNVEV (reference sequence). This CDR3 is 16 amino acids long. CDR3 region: CASSLYAGVAKNIQYF. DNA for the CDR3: TGTGCCAGCAGTTTATACGCGGGGGTAGCCAAAAACATTCAGTACTTC.